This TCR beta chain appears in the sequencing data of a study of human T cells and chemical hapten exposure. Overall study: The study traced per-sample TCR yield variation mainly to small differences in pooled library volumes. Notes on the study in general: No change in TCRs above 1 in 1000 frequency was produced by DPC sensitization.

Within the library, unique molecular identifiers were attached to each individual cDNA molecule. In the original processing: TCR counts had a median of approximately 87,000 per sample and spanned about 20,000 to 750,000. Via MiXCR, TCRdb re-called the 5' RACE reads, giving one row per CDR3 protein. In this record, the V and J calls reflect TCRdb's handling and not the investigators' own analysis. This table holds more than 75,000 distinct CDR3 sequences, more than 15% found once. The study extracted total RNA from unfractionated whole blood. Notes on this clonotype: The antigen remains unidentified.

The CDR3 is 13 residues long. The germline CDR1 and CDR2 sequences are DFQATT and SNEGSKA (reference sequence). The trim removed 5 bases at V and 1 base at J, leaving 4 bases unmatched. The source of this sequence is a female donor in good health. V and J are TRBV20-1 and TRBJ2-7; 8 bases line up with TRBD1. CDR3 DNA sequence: TGCAGTGCTGAAAGGACAGGGTCCTACGAGCAGTACTTC. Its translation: CSAERTGSYEQYF.